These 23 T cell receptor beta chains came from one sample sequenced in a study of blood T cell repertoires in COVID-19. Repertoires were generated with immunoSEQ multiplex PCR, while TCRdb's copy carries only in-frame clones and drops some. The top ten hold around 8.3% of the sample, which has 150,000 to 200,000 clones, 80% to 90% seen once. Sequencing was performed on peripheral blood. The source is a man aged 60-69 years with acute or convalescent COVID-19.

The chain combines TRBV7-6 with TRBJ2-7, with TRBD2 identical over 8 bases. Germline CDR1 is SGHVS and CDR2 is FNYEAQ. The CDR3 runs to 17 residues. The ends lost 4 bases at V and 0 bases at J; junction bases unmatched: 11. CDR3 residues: CASSSQPGLGSSYEQYF. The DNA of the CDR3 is TGTGCCAGCAGCTCACAACCGGGACTAGGGAGCTCCTACGAGCAGTACTTC.

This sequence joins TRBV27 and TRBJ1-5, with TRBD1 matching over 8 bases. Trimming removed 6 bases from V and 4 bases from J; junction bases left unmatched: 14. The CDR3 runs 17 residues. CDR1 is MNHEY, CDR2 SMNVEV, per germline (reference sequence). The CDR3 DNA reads TGTGCCAGCAGCCCTCGAGACAGGGGTGTTAGTAATCAGCCCCAGCATTTT. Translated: CASSPRDRGVSNQPQHF.

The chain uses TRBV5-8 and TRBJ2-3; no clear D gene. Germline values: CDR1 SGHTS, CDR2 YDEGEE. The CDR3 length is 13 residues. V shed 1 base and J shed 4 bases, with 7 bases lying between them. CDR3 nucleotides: TGTGCCAGCAGCTTGTATGAGTCAGATACGCAGTATTTT. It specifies CASSLYESDTQYF.

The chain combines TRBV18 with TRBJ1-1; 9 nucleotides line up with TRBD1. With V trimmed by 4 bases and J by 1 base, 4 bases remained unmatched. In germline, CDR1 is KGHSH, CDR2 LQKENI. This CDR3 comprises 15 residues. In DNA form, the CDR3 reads TGTGCCAGCTCACGCACACAGGGGGCGAACACTGAAGCTTTCTTT. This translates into CASSRTQGANTEAFF.

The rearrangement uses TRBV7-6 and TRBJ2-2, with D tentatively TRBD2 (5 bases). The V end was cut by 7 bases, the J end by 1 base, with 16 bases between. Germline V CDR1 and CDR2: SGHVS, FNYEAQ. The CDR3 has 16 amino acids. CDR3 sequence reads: CASNQRRAENTGELFF. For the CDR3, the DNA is TGTGCCAGCAACCAACGGCGAGCGGAGAACACCGGGGAGCTGTTTTTT.

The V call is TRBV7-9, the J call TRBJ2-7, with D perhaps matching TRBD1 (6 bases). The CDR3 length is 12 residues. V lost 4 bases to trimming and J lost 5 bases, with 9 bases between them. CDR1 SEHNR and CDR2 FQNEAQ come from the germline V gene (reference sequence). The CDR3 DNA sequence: TGTGCCAGCAGCTCTCGACAGGACGAGCAGTACTTC. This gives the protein CASSSRQDEQYF.

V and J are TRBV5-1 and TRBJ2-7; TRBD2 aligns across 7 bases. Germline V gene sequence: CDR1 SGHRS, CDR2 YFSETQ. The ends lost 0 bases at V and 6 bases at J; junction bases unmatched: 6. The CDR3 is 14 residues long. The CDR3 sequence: CASSLAGTISEQYF. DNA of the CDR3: TGCGCCAGCAGCTTGGCCGGGACTATTTCCGAGCAGTACTTC.

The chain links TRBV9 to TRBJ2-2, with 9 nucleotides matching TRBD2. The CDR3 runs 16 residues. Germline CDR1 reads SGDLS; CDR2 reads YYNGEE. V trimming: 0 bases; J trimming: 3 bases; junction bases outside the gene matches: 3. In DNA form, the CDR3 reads TGTGCCAGCAGCGTAGTAGCGGGAGCGGACACCGGGGAGCTGTTTTTT. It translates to CASSVVAGADTGELFF.

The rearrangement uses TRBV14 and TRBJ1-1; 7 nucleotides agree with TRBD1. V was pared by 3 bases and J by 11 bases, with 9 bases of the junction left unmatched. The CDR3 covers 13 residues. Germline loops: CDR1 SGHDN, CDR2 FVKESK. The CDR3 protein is CASSQTGTPKAFF. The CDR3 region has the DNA TGTGCCAGCAGCCAGACAGGGACCCCAAAGGCTTTCTTT.

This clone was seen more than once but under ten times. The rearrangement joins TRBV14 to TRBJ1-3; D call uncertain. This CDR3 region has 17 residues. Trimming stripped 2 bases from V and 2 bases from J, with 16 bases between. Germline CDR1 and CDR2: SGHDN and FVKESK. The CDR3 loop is CASSQFGKSSAGNTIYF. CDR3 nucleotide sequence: TGTGCCAGCAGCCAATTTGGTAAAAGCTCCGCTGGAAACACCATATATTTT.

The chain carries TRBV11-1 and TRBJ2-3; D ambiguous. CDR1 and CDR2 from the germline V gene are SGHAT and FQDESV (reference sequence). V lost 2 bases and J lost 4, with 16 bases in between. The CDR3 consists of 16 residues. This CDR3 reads CASSLRRTDTADTQYF. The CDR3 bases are TGTGCCAGCAGCTTACGGCGCACCGACACCGCAGATACGCAGTATTTT.

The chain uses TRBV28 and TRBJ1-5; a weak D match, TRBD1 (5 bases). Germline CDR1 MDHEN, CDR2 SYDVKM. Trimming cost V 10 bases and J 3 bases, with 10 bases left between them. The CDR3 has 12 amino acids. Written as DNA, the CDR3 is TGTGCCACAACAGGTAACAATCAGCCCCAGCATTTT. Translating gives CATTGNNQPQHF.

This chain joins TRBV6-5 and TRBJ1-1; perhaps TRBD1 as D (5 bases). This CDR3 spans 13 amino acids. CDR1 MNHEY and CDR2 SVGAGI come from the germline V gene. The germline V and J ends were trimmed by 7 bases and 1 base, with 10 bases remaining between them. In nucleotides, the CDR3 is TGTGCCAGCACCCCGACAGCGAACACTGAAGCTTTCTTT. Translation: CASTPTANTEAFF.

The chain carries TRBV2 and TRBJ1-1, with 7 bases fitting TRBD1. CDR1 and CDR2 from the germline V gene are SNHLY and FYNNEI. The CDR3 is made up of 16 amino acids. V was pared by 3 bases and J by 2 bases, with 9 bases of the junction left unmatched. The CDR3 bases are TGTGCCAGCAGTGAGTCAATCGGACAGGTAAACACTGAAGCTTTCTTT. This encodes CASSESIGQVNTEAFF. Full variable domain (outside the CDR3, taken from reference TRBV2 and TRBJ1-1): EPEVTQTPSHQVTQMGQEVILRCVPISNHLYFYWYRQILGQKVEFLVSFYNNEISEKSEIFDDQFSVERPDGSNFTLKIRSTKLEDSAMYFCASSESIGQVNTEAFFGQGTRLTVV.

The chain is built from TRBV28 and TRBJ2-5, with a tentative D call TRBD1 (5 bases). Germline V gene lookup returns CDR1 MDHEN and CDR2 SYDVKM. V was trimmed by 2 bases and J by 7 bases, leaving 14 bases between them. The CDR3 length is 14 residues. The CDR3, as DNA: TGTGCCAGCAGTTTAAAGCCAGGAAGGGGGACCCAGTACTTC. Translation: CASSLKPGRGTQYF.

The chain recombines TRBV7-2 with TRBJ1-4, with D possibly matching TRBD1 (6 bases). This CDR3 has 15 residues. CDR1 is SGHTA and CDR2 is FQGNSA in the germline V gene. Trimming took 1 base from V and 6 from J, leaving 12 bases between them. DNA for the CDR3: TGTGCCAGCAGCTTAGATTCACACAGGGATGAAAAACTGTTTTTT. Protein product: CASSLDSHRDEKLFF.

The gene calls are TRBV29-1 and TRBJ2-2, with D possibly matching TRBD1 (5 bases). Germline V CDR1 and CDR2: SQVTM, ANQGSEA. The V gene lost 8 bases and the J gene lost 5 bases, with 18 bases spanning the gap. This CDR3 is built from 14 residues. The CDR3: CSSEKGVGTGELFF. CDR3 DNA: TGCAGCTCGGAAAAAGGGGTGGGGACCGGGGAGCTGTTTTTT.

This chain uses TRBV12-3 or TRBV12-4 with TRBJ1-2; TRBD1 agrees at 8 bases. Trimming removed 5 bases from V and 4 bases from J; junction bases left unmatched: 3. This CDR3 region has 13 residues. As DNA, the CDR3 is TGTGCCAGCAGTCCTACAGGGGGCTATGGCTACACCTTC. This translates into CASSPTGGYGYTF.

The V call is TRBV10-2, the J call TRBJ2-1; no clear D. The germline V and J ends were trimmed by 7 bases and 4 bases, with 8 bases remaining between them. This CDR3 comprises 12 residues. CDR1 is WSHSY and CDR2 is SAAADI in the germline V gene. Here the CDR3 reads CASTVQYNEQFF. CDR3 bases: TGCGCCAGCACTGTACAGTACAATGAGCAGTTCTTC.

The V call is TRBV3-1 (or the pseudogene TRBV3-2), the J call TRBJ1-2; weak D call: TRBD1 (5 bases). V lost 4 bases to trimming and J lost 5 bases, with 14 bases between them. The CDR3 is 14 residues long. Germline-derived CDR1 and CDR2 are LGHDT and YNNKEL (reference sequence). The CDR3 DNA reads TGTGCCAGCAGCCTGAGACAGACGCTATATGGCTACACCTTC. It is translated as CASSLRQTLYGYTF.

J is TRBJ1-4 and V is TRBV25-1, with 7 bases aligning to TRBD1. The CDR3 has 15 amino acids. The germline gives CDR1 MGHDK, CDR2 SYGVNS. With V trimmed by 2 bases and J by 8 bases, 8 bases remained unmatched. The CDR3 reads CASSEGTTGWEKLFF. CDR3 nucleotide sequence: TGTGCCAGCAGTGAAGGGACGACAGGGTGGGAAAAACTGTTTTTT.

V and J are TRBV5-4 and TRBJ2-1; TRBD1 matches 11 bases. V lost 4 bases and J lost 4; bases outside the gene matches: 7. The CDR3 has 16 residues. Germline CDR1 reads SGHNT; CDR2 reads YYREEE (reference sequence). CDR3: CASSPKGQGAYNEQFF. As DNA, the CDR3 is TGTGCCAGCAGCCCGAAAGGACAGGGGGCGTACAATGAGCAGTTCTTC.

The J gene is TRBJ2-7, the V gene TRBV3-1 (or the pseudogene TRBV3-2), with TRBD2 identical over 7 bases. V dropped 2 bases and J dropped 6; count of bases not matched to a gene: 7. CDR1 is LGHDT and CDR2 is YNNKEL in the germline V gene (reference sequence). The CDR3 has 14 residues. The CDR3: CASSQRGGAGEQYF. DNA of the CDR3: TGTGCCAGCAGCCAAAGGGGAGGGGCTGGCGAGCAGTACTTC.